This entry lists 15 T cell receptor beta chains sequenced from one sample in a study of human T cells and chemical hapten exposure. The time point here: patch test 1, 2 weeks after DPC sensitization. Treatment specified: therapeutic diphenylcyclopropenone sensitization with weekly scalp DPC. TCRdb passed the RACE reads through MiXCR, listing each CDR3 protein once. The top ten clones hold approximately 1.5% of a sample with around 160,000 distinct CDR3 sequences, roughly 15% of them seen once. The sequencing here drew on whole blood, taken in connection with sensitization to the hapten diphenylcyclopropenone (DPC). These receptors all stem from a woman aged 25 to 39 with alopecia areata. Some clones in this sample may be carry-over from other donors' samples.

This chain uses TRBV4-1 with TRBJ1-3, with D unresolved. Germline V gene sequence: CDR1 MGHRA, CDR2 YSYEKL. CDR3 size: 16 residues. The V end was cut by 3 bases, the J end by 0 bases, with 12 bases between. This CDR3 is CASSQSFPGSGNTIYF. The CDR3 DNA reads TGCGCCAGCAGCCAGTCATTCCCCGGCTCTGGAAACACCATATATTTT.

The chain combines TRBV6-5 with TRBJ2-1; D perhaps matches TRBD2 (7 bases). Germline CDR1 reads MNHEY; CDR2 reads SVGAGI. The CDR3 contains 16 residues. Trimming cost V 0 bases and J 7 bases, with 16 bases left between them. CDR3 in amino acids: CASSYSAGAADNEQFF. CDR3 sequence (DNA): TGTGCCAGCAGTTACTCGGCGGGGGCGGCTGATAATGAGCAGTTCTTC.

The chain employs TRBV19 and TRBJ1-4; D gene ambiguous. The CDR3 has 13 amino acids. With 6 bases removed from V and 11 bases from J, the gap between germline ends came to 16 bases. From germline, CDR1 is LNHDA and CDR2 SQIVND (reference sequence). The CDR3 region is CASSKRIPAKLFF. Here the CDR3 DNA reads TGTGCCAGTAGCAAGAGGATCCCGGCGAAACTGTTTTTT.

CDR3 bases: TGTGCCAGCAGGGGACAGGTTGACTATGGCTACACCTTC. Protein sequence: CASRGQVDYGYTF. The chain couples TRBV12-3 or TRBV12-4 to TRBJ1-2; 8 nucleotides match TRBD1. V was clipped by 6 bases and J by 3 bases; unmatched bases: 3. The CDR3 runs to 13 residues.

V is TRBV7-6 and J is TRBJ2-3; 9 bases are shared with TRBD1. CDR3 length: 19 residues. Looked up from germline, CDR1 is SGHVS and CDR2 is FNYEAQ. Trimming at V came to 1 base and at J to 2 bases, leaving 13 bases not matched to a gene. The CDR3 here is CASSLGGSGTGSHTDTQYF. In DNA form, the CDR3 reads TGTGCCAGCAGCTTAGGGGGATCCGGGACAGGGTCCCACACAGATACGCAGTATTTT.

The V gene is TRBV6-2 or TRBV6-3, the J gene TRBJ2-3; D is uncertain. Trimming cost V 5 bases and J 2 bases, with 5 bases left between them. Per the germline V gene, CDR1 is MNHEY and CDR2 is SVGEGT. The CDR3 is made up of 12 amino acids. CDR3 sequence (DNA): TGTGCCAGCAGTGCCTTCACAGATACGCAGTATTTT. Translated: CASSAFTDTQYF.

The chain has TRBV27 and TRBJ1-3; 7 nucleotides line up with TRBD1. With 5 bases clipped from V and 4 bases from J, the junction kept 11 bases outside the gene matches. The CDR3 is 16 residues long. Germline V gene data show CDR1 as MNHEY and CDR2 as SMNVEV (reference sequence). CDR3 region: CASSPYRGSNGNTIYF. DNA of the CDR3: TGTGCCAGCAGTCCCTACAGGGGTAGTAACGGAAACACCATATATTTT.

The gene calls are TRBV28 and TRBJ2-3; 10 positions agree with TRBD2. Germline lookup yields CDR1 MDHEN and CDR2 SYDVKM. The V segment lost 7 bases and the J segment 1 base; nucleotides outside the gene matches: 8. This CDR3 has 16 amino acids. The CDR3 nucleotides are TGTGCCAGCATCCTCGCGACTAGCGGGCGCACAGATACGCAGTATTTT. Translating it yields CASILATSGRTDTQYF. Full variable domain (outside the CDR3, taken from reference TRBV28 and TRBJ2-3): DVKVTQSSRYLVKRTGEKVFLECVQDMDHENMFWYRQDPGLGLRLIYFSYDVKMKEKGDIPEGYSVSREKKERFSLILESASTNQTSMYLCASILATSGRTDTQYFGPGTRLTVL.

In its sample, this clonotype was seen many times. V and J are TRBV12-2 and TRBJ2-3; TRBD2, as called in the table, went unchecked against the DNA. TRBV12-2 is deemed a pseudogene. This CDR3 has 21 amino acids. The CDR3 bases are TGTGCAAGTCGCTCCACTCGCGGGGAAGGGCTAGCCGAGAAGATCACAGATACGCAGTATTTT. This sequence encodes CASRSTRGEGLAEKITDTQYF.

This clonotype was found many times. The gene calls are TRBV7-8 and TRBJ2-1; tentatively, D is TRBD1 (5 bases). Germline values: CDR1 SGHVS, CDR2 FQNEAQ. V lost 0 bases, J lost 3 bases, and 9 bases lay in between. The CDR3 contains 15 residues. The CDR3 loop reads CASSLAAGNYNEQFF. As DNA, the CDR3 is TGTGCCAGCAGCTTAGCTGCAGGGAACTACAATGAGCAGTTCTTC.

The chain recombines TRBV20-1 with TRBJ1-5, with TRBD1 as a possible D gene (5 bases). Trimming stripped 5 bases from V and 5 bases from J, with 13 bases between. The CDR3 extends over 13 amino acids. Germline assignment: CDR1 DFQATT and CDR2 SNEGSKA (reference sequence). CDR3 sequence: CSAGGSRDQPQHF. The CDR3 DNA reads TGCAGTGCTGGGGGGAGCAGGGATCAGCCCCAGCATTTT.

At least ten counts were recorded for this clonotype. The chain links TRBV7-9 to TRBJ2-3; 15 positions match TRBD2. The junction had 6 bases not matched to a gene; V was cut back by 5 bases and J by 0 bases. Germline V gene sequence: CDR1 SEHNR, CDR2 FQNEAQ (reference sequence). CDR3 size: 18 residues. Here the CDR3 reads CASSPPGLAGGSTDTQYF. The CDR3 nucleotides read TGTGCCAGCAGCCCCCCGGGACTAGCGGGAGGTAGCACAGATACGCAGTATTTT.

Only a few counts were recorded for this clonotype. This rearrangement joins TRBV5-1 to TRBJ1-1; TRBD1 might be the D (6 bases). The germline V gene has CDR1 SGHRS and CDR2 YFSETQ. CDR3 length equals 17 residues. V lost 4 bases and J 0 bases, leaving 19 bases between the germline ends. The CDR3 is CASSRTSLRGMNTEAFF. The CDR3 DNA reads as TGCGCCAGCAGCCGCACCAGCCTCAGGGGCATGAACACTGAAGCTTTCTTT.

V and J are TRBV7-8 and TRBJ1-6, with 9 bases fitting TRBD1. The CDR3 has 16 residues. J gave up 10 bases and V 6 bases, and 13 bases lay outside the gene matches. The V gene's germline CDR1 is SGHVS and CDR2 FQNEAQ. The DNA of the CDR3 is TGTGCCAGCAGTTGGGCGGGACAGGGTATACGGTCACCCCTCCACTTT. Translating it yields CASSWAGQGIRSPLHF.

This clonotype was counted a few times. V gene TRBV6-5 combines with J gene TRBJ2-1, with 9 bases that match TRBD2. This CDR3 comprises 15 residues. Germline V gene data show CDR1 as MNHEY and CDR2 as SVGAGI. The V segment lost 4 bases and the J segment 8 bases; nucleotides outside the gene matches: 9. Here the CDR3 DNA reads TGTGCCAGCAGTTTTGGGGTAGCGGGAGCTTATGAGCAGTTCTTC. This sequence encodes CASSFGVAGAYEQFF.